The source of this T cell receptor beta chain is a study of blood T cell repertoires in COVID-19. Background on the study: The origin of the acute and convalescent COVID-19 samples was the United States, Italy and Spain. T cells, B-cell-depleted T cells, or PBMCs supplied cDNA or gDNA.

This clone came up a few times. CDR1 is SGHTA, CDR2 FQGNSA, per germline. Trimming took 5 bases from V and 0 from J, leaving 11 bases between them. This CDR3 has 16 residues. Per the original data handling: Researchers report that nucleated cell counts were estimated from reference gene primer amplification. Data came from immunoSEQ multiplex PCR; TCRdb stores just in-frame clones and leaves some out. V and J calls and clone size are copied from that table; D and trimming were computed from the DNA. Among about 80,000 clones listed, around 81% were seen once. The sequenced material came from peripheral blood. The chain carries TRBV7-2 and TRBJ1-6; D call uncertain. The receptor was isolated from a human donor in a cohort sampled during active COVID-19. CDR3 in DNA: TGTGCCAGCAGCCCGCACGCTAGCTCCTATAATTCACCCCTCCACTTT. Its translation: CASSPHASSYNSPLHF.